Presented here are 19 T cell receptor beta chains from one specimen sequenced in a study of graft-versus-host responses after intestinal transplantation. These receptors are not linked to any known antigen. Sequenced by immunoSEQ multiplex PCR; TCRdb stores in-frame clones only, minus some. The sample has fewer than 120,000 clones, just over 90% seen once. The sample was unstimulated CD8+ T cells sorted from spleen or lymph node cells, taken before intestinal transplant. The source is a human donor who received an intestinal transplant.

The J gene is TRBJ2-7, the V gene TRBV6-1; D may be TRBD1 (6 bases). V dropped 8 bases and J dropped 0 bases, with 11 bases sitting between them. Germline CDR1 and CDR2: MNHNS and SASEGT. CDR3 length: 13 amino acids. This chain's CDR3 is CASGAGVSYEQYF. CDR3 coding DNA: TGTGCCAGCGGGGCAGGGGTCTCCTACGAGCAGTACTTC.

This clone was seen just once. This chain uses TRBV11-2 with TRBJ2-1; 8 bases are a match to TRBD2. CDR1 is SGHAT and CDR2 is FQNNGV in the germline V gene. The length of the CDR3 is 18 residues. After removal of 0 bases from V and 4 bases from J, the junction contained 11 bases not matched to a gene. In DNA, the CDR3 is TGTGCCAGCAGCTTAGACGGAACGGGCGGGAGGACTTACAATGAGCAGTTCTTC. Translating gives CASSLDGTGGRTYNEQFF.

The J gene is TRBJ2-7, the V gene TRBV6-1; D uncertain. The length of the CDR3 is 14 residues. The V end lost 2 bases, the J end lost 0 bases, and 8 bases lay between the germline ends. Germline V lookup: CDR1 MNHNS, CDR2 SASEGT. The CDR3 region is CASSEWSISYEQYF. Here the CDR3 DNA reads TGTGCCAGCAGTGAATGGTCCATCTCCTACGAGCAGTACTTC.

The gene calls are TRBV5-1 and TRBJ2-7; D is uncertain. The CDR3 sequence is 13 residues long. Trimming took 4 bases from V and 1 from J, leaving 9 bases between them. CDR1 and CDR2 (germline): SGHRS, YFSETQ. The CDR3 DNA sequence: TGCGCCAGCAGCCCCGGTAGGTCCTACGAGCAGTACTTC. Its translation is CASSPGRSYEQYF.

Comments on this clone: Additional DNA sequences in this sample encode the identical CDR3. This chain links TRBV27 with TRBJ2-1, with TRBD2 matching over 7 bases. V lost 5 bases and J lost 4; bases outside the gene matches: 2. The CDR3 contains 13 residues. The V gene's germline CDR1 is MNHEY and CDR2 SMNVEV (reference sequence). Here the CDR3 reads CASSLGGYNEQFF. CDR3 bases: TGTGCCAGCAGTCTCGGGGGGTACAATGAGCAGTTCTTC.

The CDR3 coding sequence is TGTGCCAGCAGCACCAGGACTAGCGGGAGGTACAATGAGCAGTTCTTC. Translation: CASSTRTSGRYNEQFF. The chain is built from TRBV13 and TRBJ2-1, with 14 bases identical to TRBD2. This CDR3 contains 16 residues. Per the germline V gene, CDR1 is PRHDT and CDR2 is FYEKMQ (reference sequence). Trimming at V came to 5 bases and at J to 4 bases, leaving 4 bases not matched to a gene. The entire variable domain, with the rest obtained from reference TRBV13 and TRBJ2-1, is as follows: AAGVIQSPRHLIKEKRETATLKCYPIPRHDTVYWYQQGPGQDPQFLISFYEKMQSDKGSIPDRFSAQQFSDYHSELNMSSLELGDSALYFCASSTRTSGRYNEQFFGPGTRLTVL.

The V and J genes are TRBV6-1 and TRBJ2-7; TRBD1 matches at 8 bases. Trimming at V came to 1 base and at J to 3 bases, leaving 11 bases not matched to a gene. Per the germline V gene, CDR1 is MNHNS and CDR2 is SASEGT. The CDR3 runs 17 residues. The CDR3 DNA is TGTGCCAGCAGTGAAGATGTCGGGACAGGACCGTACTACGAGCAGTACTTC. Protein sequence: CASSEDVGTGPYYEQYF.

This chain links TRBV9 with TRBJ1-4; no clear D gene. Trimming removed 4 bases at V and 4 bases at J, with 14 bases between. The germline CDR1 and CDR2 sequences are SGDLS and YYNGEE. The CDR3 length is 15 residues. Written as DNA, the CDR3 is TGTGCCAGCAGCTTCCGCGGGGTAATTAATGAAAAACTGTTTTTT. Protein: CASSFRGVINEKLFF.

This chain connects TRBV5-1 to TRBJ1-5; unclear D gene. V lost 0 bases, J lost 3 bases, and 7 bases lay in between. This CDR3 is built from 14 residues. CDR1 and CDR2 (germline): SGHRS, YFSETQ. The CDR3 is CASSLGGSNQPQHF. Written as DNA, the CDR3 is TGCGCCAGCAGCTTGGGTGGGTCCAATCAGCCCCAGCATTTT.

This clone was detected only a few times. The chain employs TRBV7-9 and TRBJ2-2, with D unclear. V was clipped by 8 bases and J by 6 bases, with 7 bases between them. The germline gives CDR1 SEHNR, CDR2 FQNEAQ (reference sequence). The CDR3 consists of 11 residues. DNA of the CDR3: TGTGCCAGCTCCGTGGCCGGGGAGCTGTTTTTT. This codes for CASSVAGELFF.

This chain uses TRBV11-2 with TRBJ2-7, with 9 bases aligning to TRBD2. This CDR3 is built from 14 residues. Germline CDR1 reads SGHAT; CDR2 reads FQNNGV. V was clipped by 6 bases and J by 2 bases; unmatched bases: 5. This CDR3 reads CASSSGRGAYEQYF. For the CDR3, the DNA is TGTGCCAGCAGTAGCGGGAGAGGGGCCTACGAGCAGTACTTC.

This sequence joins TRBV9 and TRBJ2-1; tentatively, D is TRBD1 (6 bases). Germline CDR1 and CDR2: SGDLS and YYNGEE. The CDR3 sequence is 11 residues long. V lost 7 bases, J lost 8 bases, and 10 bases lay in between. CDR3 nucleotide sequence: TGTGCCAGCGGACAGAATCATGAGCAGTTCTTC. Translating gives CASGQNHEQFF.

The V call is TRBV7-9, the J call TRBJ2-3, with D possibly being TRBD1 (6 bases). Trimming stripped 5 bases from V and 0 bases from J, with 12 bases between. The CDR3 has 15 residues. CDR1 is SEHNR and CDR2 is FQNEAQ in the germline V gene (reference sequence). In DNA form, the CDR3 reads TGTGCCAGCAGCCCCTCAGGGGAGAGCACAGATACGCAGTATTTT. This gives the protein CASSPSGESTDTQYF.

The rearrangement joins TRBV19 to TRBJ2-7, with a weak D call TRBD1 (6 bases). The germline V and J ends were trimmed by 7 bases and 2 bases, with 15 bases remaining between them. Germline loops: CDR1 LNHDA, CDR2 SQIVND (reference sequence). This CDR3 comprises 14 residues. CDR3 in amino acids: CASTLTGPPYEQYF. In nucleotides, the CDR3 is TGTGCCAGTACCTTGACAGGCCCTCCCTACGAGCAGTACTTC.

The V call is TRBV7-9, the J call TRBJ2-3, with a possible D match to TRBD2 (5 bases). This CDR3 contains 15 residues. Germline V gene lookup returns CDR1 SEHNR and CDR2 FQNEAQ (reference sequence). V was pared by 3 bases and J by 0 bases, with 10 bases between. The CDR3 region is CASSLSSASTDTQYF. Written as DNA, the CDR3 is TGTGCCAGCAGCTTGAGTAGCGCGAGCACAGATACGCAGTATTTT.

This clone appeared once. V gene TRBV4-1 combines with J gene TRBJ2-1; TRBD2 is a possible D gene (5 bases). CDR3 length: 13 residues. The germline gives CDR1 MGHRA, CDR2 YSYEKL. Trimming removed 4 bases from V and 2 bases from J, with 6 bases in between. The CDR3 region is CASSPGAYNEQFF. In DNA form, the CDR3 reads TGCGCCAGCAGCCCCGGGGCCTACAATGAGCAGTTCTTC.

CDR3 loop: CASSLGLAGEDTQYF. The CDR3 coding sequence is TGTGCCAGCAGTTTAGGACTAGCGGGAGAAGATACGCAGTATTTT. The V gene is TRBV27, the J gene TRBJ2-3; 13 bases are shared with TRBD2. The germline V gene encodes CDR1 MNHEY and CDR2 SMNVEV (reference sequence). The length of the CDR3 is 15 residues. V gave up 2 bases and J gave up 5 bases; unmatched junction bases: 1.

The chain joins TRBV10-1 to TRBJ2-1, with D hard to call. There are 14 residues in the CDR3. V lost 3 bases and J 5 bases, leaving 11 bases between the germline ends. Germline lookup yields CDR1 WNHNN and CDR2 SYGVQD (reference sequence). The DNA for the CDR3 is TGCGCCAGCAGTGAAGGTTCGGATAACAATGAGCAGTTCTTC. This codes for CASSEGSDNNEQFF.

The rearrangement uses TRBV9 and TRBJ2-3; 8 bases are shared with TRBD2. The trim removed 2 bases at V and 4 bases at J, leaving 12 bases unmatched. The germline CDR1 and CDR2 sequences are SGDLS and YYNGEE. The CDR3 has 17 residues. This CDR3 is CASSVGGGISPPDTQYF. The CDR3 DNA reads as TGTGCCAGCAGCGTGGGCGGGGGGATTAGTCCCCCAGATACGCAGTATTTT.